A single sample is the source of the 8 T cell receptor beta chains below, sequenced in a study of T cells after yellow fever vaccination. TCRdb independently ran MiXCR on the 5' RACE reads; one entry per CDR3 protein. The sample includes roughly 330,000 distinct CDR3 sequences, roughly 4% of them seen just once. The source material was PBMCs, sampled 5 days after the yellow fever booster vaccination. All receptors derive from a man younger than 35 who received the YFV17D yellow fever vaccine.

J is TRBJ2-7 and V is TRBV19; the match to TRBD1 covers 7 bases. Losses at the gene ends were 2 bases for V and 7 bases for J; bases not matched to a gene: 5. This CDR3 spans 13 amino acids. Germline CDR1 and CDR2: LNHDA and SQIVND (reference sequence). CDR3 DNA: TGTGCCAGTAGTATAAAGACAGGGATGGAGCAGTACTTC. Translated, it gives CASSIKTGMEQYF. Looking up the rest from reference TRBV19 and TRBJ2-7 gives the full variable domain: DGGITQSPKYLFRKEGQNVTLSCEQNLNHDAMYWYRQDPGQGLRLIYYSQIVNDFQKGDIAEGYSVSREKKESFPLTVTSAQKNPTAFYLCASSIKTGMEQYFGPGTRLTVT.

This clonotype was counted ten times or more. V and J are TRBV3-1 and TRBJ2-2; maybe TRBD2 (6 bases). The germline V gene has CDR1 LGHDT and CDR2 YNNKEL (reference sequence). CDR3 size: 13 residues. Trimming cost V 4 bases and J 3 bases, with 6 bases left between them. CDR3 sequence (DNA): TGTGCCAGCAGCCGGGGGGACACCGGGGAGCTGTTTTTT. Its protein product is CASSRGDTGELFF.

This clonotype was detected many times. The chain joins TRBV10-3 to TRBJ2-2; D might be TRBD1 (5 bases). The CDR3 extends over 16 amino acids. The germline V gene encodes CDR1 ENHRY and CDR2 SYGVKD. Trimming pared 0 bases from V and 5 bases from J, leaving 13 bases between. In DNA form, the CDR3 reads TGTGCCATCAGTGAGTCCTCTGGACAACTGACCGGGGAGCTGTTTTTT. Protein product: CAISESSGQLTGELFF.

This clonotype has a count of ten or more. The gene calls are TRBV4-2 and TRBJ1-6, with 7 positions matching TRBD1. The CDR3 loop spans 15 amino acids. V shed 0 bases, J shed 10 bases, and the junction held 6 bases outside the gene matches. The germline gives CDR1 LGHNA, CDR2 YNFKEQ. This CDR3 is CASSQEDRLGSPLHF. As DNA, the CDR3 is TGTGCCAGCAGCCAAGAGGACAGGCTGGGATCACCCCTCCACTTT.

Regarding this clonotype: With a much larger clone just one base away, this may be a read error. V usage is TRBV20-1 and J usage is TRBJ2-7, with D possibly matching TRBD1 (5 bases). This CDR3 is built from 14 residues. Germline V gene lookup returns CDR1 DFQATT and CDR2 SNEGSKA (reference sequence). The CDR3 DNA follows: TGCAGGGGCCTAACCCGCAGGGACTCCTACGAGCAGTACTTC. It is translated as CRGLTRRDSYEQYF.

The chain is built from TRBV27 and TRBJ1-5, with D unclear. V was clipped by 6 bases and J by 15 bases, with 12 bases between them. This CDR3 has 10 amino acids. The germline CDR1 and CDR2 sequences are MNHEY and SMNVEV (reference sequence). The CDR3 DNA follows: TGTGCCAGCAGCGGCGTGCGGAGGCATTTT. Translation gives CASSGVRRHF.

This clonotype was found a few times. The DNA of the CDR3 is TGTGCCAGCAGCCCGGACAGGGAGTGGGCCCAGTACTTC. Translating it yields CASSPDREWAQYF. The genes are TRBV3-1 and TRBJ2-5, with 8 bases that match TRBD1. Unmatched junction bases numbered 7, after V lost 4 bases and J lost 9 bases. The CDR3 is 13 amino acids. The germline gives CDR1 LGHDT, CDR2 YNNKEL (reference sequence).

There are many counts of this clonotype. This rearrangement joins TRBV4-3 to TRBJ1-1; D uncertain. The CDR3 is made up of 16 amino acids. The V end lost 0 bases, the J end lost 1 base, and 12 bases lay between the germline ends. From germline, CDR1 is LGHNA and CDR2 YSLEER. CDR3 sequence: CASSQEYRRTNTEAFF. The CDR3 coding sequence is TGCGCCAGCAGCCAAGAATACCGACGGACGAACACTGAAGCTTTCTTT.